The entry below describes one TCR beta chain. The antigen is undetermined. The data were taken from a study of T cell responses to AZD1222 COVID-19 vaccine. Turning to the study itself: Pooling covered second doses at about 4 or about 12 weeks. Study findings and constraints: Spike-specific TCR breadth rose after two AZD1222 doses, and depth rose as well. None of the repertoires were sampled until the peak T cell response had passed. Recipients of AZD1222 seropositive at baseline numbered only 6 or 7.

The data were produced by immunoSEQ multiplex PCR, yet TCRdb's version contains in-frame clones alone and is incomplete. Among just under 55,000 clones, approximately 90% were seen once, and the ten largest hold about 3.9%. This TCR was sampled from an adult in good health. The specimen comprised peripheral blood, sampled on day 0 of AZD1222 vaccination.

The CDR3 here is CASSGMTGVETQYF. The CDR3 DNA follows: TGTGCCAGCAGCGGAATGACAGGGGTCGAGACCCAGTACTTC. The chain has TRBV5-4 and TRBJ2-5, with 8 positions matching TRBD1. V shed 4 bases, J shed 5 bases, and the junction held 7 bases outside the gene matches. CDR1 is SGHNT, CDR2 YYREEE, per germline (reference sequence). The CDR3 length is 14 residues.